The sequence of this T cell receptor beta chain was determined in a study of CD8 T cells in Susac syndrome. V gave up 4 bases and J gave up 7 bases, with 26 bases separating them. Germline loops: CDR1 MNHEY, CDR2 SMNVEV (reference sequence). The CDR3 loop spans 18 amino acids. RNA in amounts of roughly 0.45 to 1 ug was reverse transcribed with random hexamers. MiXCR was run by TCRdb on the immunoSEQ multiplex PCR reads, yielding one entry per CDR3 protein. Of roughly 200,000 distinct CDR3 sequences listed, around 95% are singletons. Sequenced input: CD4+ T cells from PBMCs. This receptor was identified in a human donor in good health. J is TRBJ2-1 and V is TRBV27, with D perhaps matching TRBD2 (7 bases). Here the CDR3 DNA reads TGTGCCAGCAGTTCTCCATTAAGGGGGGGTGGGCAGAAGAATGAGCAGTTCTTC. Encoded protein: CASSSPLRGGGQKNEQFF.